Following are 27 T cell receptor beta chains from one sample sequenced in a study of blood T cell repertoires in COVID-19. The data were produced by immunoSEQ multiplex PCR, yet TCRdb's version contains in-frame clones alone and is incomplete. This table holds 30,000 to 35,000 clones, 88% found once. The sequenced sample was peripheral blood. Receptors originate from a man between 60 and 75 years old with active COVID-19.

The chain joins TRBV15 to TRBJ2-5; TRBD2 aligns across 9 bases. With 1 base clipped from V and 3 bases from J, the junction kept 6 bases outside the gene matches. The CDR3 runs to 16 residues. Germline CDR1 reads LNHNV; CDR2 reads YYDKDF (reference sequence). The CDR3 loop is CATSRAGRGGKETQYF. DNA of the CDR3: TGTGCCACCAGCAGAGCGGGGCGGGGGGGGAAAGAGACCCAGTACTTC.

The V gene is TRBV7-8, the J gene TRBJ2-7; weak D call: TRBD2 (5 bases). V dropped 1 base and J dropped 0 bases, with 10 bases sitting between them. Germline V gene lookup returns CDR1 SGHVS and CDR2 FQNEAQ. The CDR3 sequence is 15 residues long. The CDR3 DNA reads TGTGCCAGCAGCTTAGGCGGGCAGAGCTCCTACGAGCAGTACTTC. This codes for CASSLGGQSSYEQYF.

The V call is TRBV20-1, the J call TRBJ2-7; D is ambiguous. The CDR3 is made up of 16 amino acids. Germline CDR1 and CDR2: DFQATT and SNEGSKA (reference sequence). V gave up 3 bases and J gave up 1 base, with 19 bases separating them. Here the CDR3 DNA reads TGCAGTGCTAGTCCCTCTTGGTTGCGGTATTCCTACGAGCAGTACTTC. Its translation: CSASPSWLRYSYEQYF.

This chain connects TRBV5-8 to TRBJ2-6; 7 nucleotides line up with TRBD1. CDR1 SGHTS and CDR2 YDEGEE come from the germline V gene. This CDR3 region has 15 residues. Trimming removed 4 bases from V and 2 bases from J; junction bases left unmatched: 3. The CDR3 spells CASSPTGTGANVLTF. CDR3 nucleotides: TGTGCCAGCAGCCCGACAGGGACTGGGGCCAACGTCCTGACTTTC.

The rearrangement links TRBV28 to TRBJ2-5; D is perhaps TRBD1 (5 bases). There are 14 residues in the CDR3. Germline-derived CDR1 and CDR2 are MDHEN and SYDVKM. V lost 8 bases to trimming and J lost 1 base, with 14 bases between them. DNA of the CDR3: TGTGCCAGCCGGACATCTGGGGCCCAAGAGACCCAGTACTTC. This encodes CASRTSGAQETQYF.

The chain couples TRBV5-6 to TRBJ1-2, with 7 bases lining up with TRBD1. With 2 bases clipped from V and 5 bases from J, the junction kept 6 bases outside the gene matches. CDR1 SGHDT and CDR2 YYEEEE come from the germline V gene. The CDR3 has 14 residues. CDR3: CASSFTGTDYGYTF. CDR3 coding DNA: TGTGCCAGCAGCTTTACCGGGACAGATTATGGCTACACCTTC.

The V and J genes are TRBV7-9 and TRBJ2-1, with 12 bases that match TRBD2. Germline V lookup: CDR1 SEHNR, CDR2 FQNEAQ (reference sequence). The CDR3 runs to 15 residues. The V segment lost 4 bases and the J segment 13 bases; nucleotides outside the gene matches: 11. The CDR3 loop reads CASSSSSGRAGEQFF. CDR3 sequence (DNA): TGTGCCAGCAGCTCATCTAGCGGGAGGGCGGGAGAACAGTTCTTC.

The chain has TRBV19 and TRBJ2-6; possible D gene TRBD2, 6 bases. Germline V gene lookup returns CDR1 LNHDA and CDR2 SQIVND (reference sequence). The CDR3 covers 16 residues. V was clipped by 6 bases and J by 4 bases, with 16 bases between them. CDR3 sequence reads: CASRSRLDAGANVLTF. CDR3 in DNA: TGTGCCAGTAGATCACGACTAGATGCGGGGGCCAACGTCCTGACTTTC.

This clone has only one observation. This chain links TRBV30 with TRBJ1-1; D remains ambiguous. The ends were cut back, 2 bases at V and 2 bases at J, with 12 bases in the middle. This CDR3 has 14 residues. Germline V gene data show CDR1 as GTSNPN and CDR2 as SVGIG (reference sequence). This chain's CDR3 is CAWSWGAPNTEAFF. In DNA, the CDR3 is TGTGCCTGGAGTTGGGGAGCCCCCAACACTGAAGCTTTCTTT.

The chain links TRBV5-4 to TRBJ2-1; TRBD2 aligns across 11 bases. CDR3 length: 16 residues. Looked up from germline, CDR1 is SGHNT and CDR2 is YYREEE (reference sequence). Trimming removed 3 bases from V and 2 bases from J; junction bases left unmatched: 4. CDR3 DNA sequence: TGTGCCAGCAGCTACTTAGCGGGAGGGGCCTACAATGAGCAGTTCTTC. Translating gives CASSYLAGGAYNEQFF.

The genes are TRBV11-2 and TRBJ2-1; D gene uncertain. CDR1 and CDR2 (germline): SGHAT, FQNNGV. The CDR3 extends over 13 amino acids. V dropped 0 bases and J dropped 8 bases, with 8 bases sitting between them. The chain's CDR3 is CASSLDIRDEQFF. The CDR3 region has the DNA TGTGCCAGCAGCTTAGATATACGGGATGAGCAGTTCTTC.

This clone was seen only a few times. The V and J genes are TRBV6-6 and TRBJ2-2; possibly TRBD1 for D (5 bases). Trimming shortened V by 6 bases and J by 11 bases, and 19 bases separated the two germline ends. Germline V gives CDR1 MNHNY, CDR2 SVGAGI (reference sequence). The CDR3 totals 14 residues. CDR3 sequence reads: CASRTPAGSVELFF. CDR3 in DNA: TGTGCCAGCAGGACCCCAGCAGGGTCGGTAGAGCTGTTTTTT.

The V call is TRBV24-1, the J call TRBJ2-3; 9 bases match TRBD1. This CDR3 comprises 15 residues. Germline CDR1 and CDR2: KGHDR and SFDVKD. V shed 4 bases and J 1 base; nucleotides not matched to a gene: 2. The CDR3 bases are TGTGCCACCAGTGACCGGACAGGGGGCACAGATACGCAGTATTTT. It yields the protein CATSDRTGGTDTQYF.

The rearrangement joins TRBV5-4 to TRBJ2-1; no clear D gene. The CDR3 has 15 amino acids. Looked up from germline, CDR1 is SGHNT and CDR2 is YYREEE (reference sequence). V lost 3 bases, J lost 3 bases, and 13 bases lay in between. The CDR3 region is CASSSPRGHYNEQFF. The CDR3 DNA is TGTGCCAGCAGCTCCCCACGCGGCCACTACAATGAGCAGTTCTTC. Together with reference TRBV5-4 and TRBJ2-1, the CDR3 gives the full variable domain: ETGVTQSPTHLIKTRGQQVTLRCSSQSGHNTVSWYQQALGQGPQFIFQYYREEENGRGNFPPRFSGLQFPNYSSELNVNALELDDSALYLCASSSPRGHYNEQFFGPGTRLTVL.

The chain combines TRBV3-1 (or the pseudogene TRBV3-2) with TRBJ1-5; TRBD1 is a possible D gene (6 bases). Germline V lookup: CDR1 LGHDT, CDR2 YNNKEL (reference sequence). The CDR3 covers 16 residues. Trimming pared 0 bases from V and 5 bases from J, leaving 14 bases between. The CDR3 protein is CASSQDGVEGDQPQHF. The CDR3, as DNA: TGTGCCAGCAGCCAAGATGGGGTCGAGGGGGATCAGCCCCAGCATTTT.

As DNA, the CDR3 is TGTGCCAGCTCACGGCAGCGAAGGACAGGGGGGGACGAGCAGTACTTC. Its translation is CASSRQRRTGGDEQYF. The J gene is TRBJ2-7, the V gene TRBV18, with TRBD1 matching 10 bases. Trimming removed 4 bases from V and 5 bases from J; junction bases left unmatched: 11. The CDR3 sequence is 16 residues long. The V gene's germline CDR1 is KGHSH and CDR2 LQKENI.

In regard to this clone: Germline is not matched at one junction end, which may reflect a read error. V and J are TRBV12-3 or TRBV12-4 and TRBJ2-1; D is ambiguous. There are 11 residues in the CDR3. The chain's CDR3 is CASSVTWLSVF. The CDR3 nucleotides are TGTGCCAGCAGTGTGACTTGGTTAAGCGTCTTC.

The V call is TRBV7-9, the J call TRBJ2-1; possibly TRBD1 for D (5 bases). This CDR3 has 15 residues. The germline CDR1 and CDR2 sequences are SEHNR and FQNEAQ (reference sequence). V lost 1 base and J 3 bases, leaving 10 bases between the germline ends. CDR3 loop: CASSLVQGHYNEQFF. The CDR3 nucleotides read TGTGCCAGCAGCTTAGTGCAGGGTCACTACAATGAGCAGTTCTTC.

The V gene is TRBV4-2, the J gene TRBJ2-2; perhaps TRBD2 as D (5 bases). The V end was cut by 0 bases, the J end by 7 bases, with 9 bases between. Germline V lookup: CDR1 LGHNA, CDR2 YNFKEQ. The CDR3 spans 14 residues. The CDR3 nucleotides are TGTGCCAGCAGCCAAGATCTCGGAGGCGGGGAGCTGTTTTTT. It codes for CASSQDLGGGELFF.

The chain uses TRBV29-1 and TRBJ1-1; 8 positions agree with TRBD1. This CDR3 has 16 amino acids. CDR1 and CDR2 (germline): SQVTM, ANQGSEA. V lost 4 bases, J lost 5 bases, and 15 bases stayed unmatched. The CDR3 nucleotides read TGCAGCGTTGCCCGGGACAGGAGTCTCGTCGGTACTGAAGCTTTCTTT. It yields the protein CSVARDRSLVGTEAFF.

The sample holds one count of this clone. This rearrangement joins TRBV7-9 to TRBJ2-7, with TRBD2 identical over 9 bases. The V gene's germline CDR1 is SEHNR and CDR2 FQNEAQ (reference sequence). This CDR3 contains 15 residues. After removal of 5 bases from V and 1 base from J, the junction contained 6 bases not matched to a gene. CDR3: CASSPTTSGSYEQYF. CDR3 coding DNA: TGTGCCAGCAGCCCCACGACTAGCGGTTCCTACGAGCAGTACTTC.

This clone appeared a single time. The V and J genes are TRBV6-1 and TRBJ2-2, with D tentatively TRBD1 (6 bases). The germline gives CDR1 MNHNS, CDR2 SASEGT. The CDR3 loop spans 16 amino acids. The V gene lost 3 bases and the J gene lost 6 bases, with 17 bases spanning the gap. CDR3: CASSEYRAGRAGELFF. The CDR3 bases are TGTGCCAGCAGTGAGTACAGGGCCGGGCGGGCCGGGGAGCTGTTTTTT.

The CDR3 nucleotides are TGTGCCAGCAGCGTTGGGCTGTTCGGGGAGAATGAGCAGTTCTTC. Translation gives CASSVGLFGENEQFF. This sequence joins TRBV9 and TRBJ2-1, with D possibly matching TRBD2 (5 bases). This CDR3 is built from 15 residues. The germline V and J ends were trimmed by 2 bases and 7 bases, with 16 bases remaining between them. Germline values: CDR1 SGDLS, CDR2 YYNGEE.

The rearrangement joins TRBV7-6 to TRBJ1-3; the D is unclear. CDR3 length equals 15 residues. Germline V lookup: CDR1 SGHVS, CDR2 FNYEAQ. V was cut by 4 bases and J by 0 bases, with 10 bases left in between. CDR3 residues: CASSSTYSSGNTIYF. The CDR3 nucleotides read TGTGCCAGCAGCTCGACCTACAGCTCTGGAAACACCATATATTTT.

V is TRBV4-1 and J is TRBJ1-5; D perhaps matches TRBD1 (5 bases). The length of the CDR3 is 15 residues. V was shortened by 4 bases and J by 5 bases, with 15 bases between the two germline ends. CDR1 is MGHRA and CDR2 is YSYEKL in the germline V gene. In nucleotides, the CDR3 is TGCGCCAGCAGCCCCCACGCGGGGGTGGATCAGCCCCAGCATTTT. Its translation is CASSPHAGVDQPQHF.

The chain employs TRBV9 and TRBJ2-7, with 7 positions matching TRBD1. The CDR3 contains 14 residues. After removal of 2 bases from V and 2 bases from J, the junction contained 4 bases not matched to a gene. The germline CDR1 and CDR2 sequences are SGDLS and YYNGEE. CDR3 in DNA: TGTGCCAGCAGCGTGGGTCAGGGGGCCTACGAGCAGTACTTC. Residues: CASSVGQGAYEQYF.

J is TRBJ2-5 and V is TRBV4-2, with 9 bases matching TRBD1. Trimming removed 0 bases from V and 3 bases from J; junction bases left unmatched: 11. Germline V lookup: CDR1 LGHNA, CDR2 YNFKEQ. The CDR3 covers 18 residues. CDR3 residues: CASSQDGTGGVGEETQYF. The CDR3 DNA reads as TGTGCCAGCAGCCAAGACGGTACAGGGGGCGTAGGAGAAGAGACCCAGTACTTC.